The 28 T cell receptor beta chains in this list originate from one sample, sequenced in a study of T cells after posttransplantation cyclophosphamide. Here immunoSEQ multiplex PCR was the method, and the copy in TCRdb shows in-frame clones only, minus some. The data hold 14,000 or so clones, with over 60% observed a single time. Sequencing input: memory CD4+ T cells sorted from PBMCs. The source of these receptors is a man aged 50 to 59.

The rearrangement uses TRBV18 and TRBJ2-7; the match to TRBD1 covers 9 bases. Germline loops: CDR1 KGHSH, CDR2 LQKENI. The CDR3 is 17 residues long. The J segment lost 5 bases and the V segment lost 4 bases, leaving 15 bases of the junction unmatched. CDR3 region: CASSRGVPGQGINEQYF. The CDR3 nucleotides are TGTGCCAGCTCACGGGGGGTCCCGGGACAGGGTATCAACGAGCAGTACTTC. The entire variable domain, with the rest obtained from reference TRBV18 and TRBJ2-7, is as follows: NAGVMQNPRHLVRRRGQEARLRCSPMKGHSHVYWYRQLPEEGLKFMVYLQKENIIDESGMPKERFSAEFPKEGPSILRIQQVVRGDSAAYFCASSRGVPGQGINEQYFGPGTRLTVT.

The chain employs TRBV6-1 and TRBJ2-5; 8 bases fit TRBD2. Germline values: CDR1 MNHNS, CDR2 SASEGT. The ends lost 2 bases at V and 7 bases at J; junction bases unmatched: 9. This CDR3 contains 15 residues. The CDR3 here is CASSELWTSRGTQYF. The CDR3, as DNA: TGTGCCAGCAGTGAACTCTGGACTAGCCGGGGGACCCAGTACTTC.

This sequence joins TRBV14 and TRBJ2-4, with D possibly being TRBD1 (6 bases). Trimming took off 4 bases at V and 4 bases at J, with 26 bases between the two ends. Germline assignment: CDR1 SGHDN and CDR2 FVKESK. The CDR3 runs to 19 residues. The CDR3 sequence is CASSRGIQGARVRKNIQYF. CDR3 DNA: TGTGCCAGCAGCCGGGGGATACAGGGAGCCCGAGTCCGGAAAAACATTCAGTACTTC. Using reference TRBV14 and TRBJ2-4 for the parts outside the CDR3, the full variable domain is EAGVTQFPSHSVIEKGQTVTLRCDPISGHDNLYWYRRVMGKEIKFLLHFVKESKQDESGMPNNRFLAERTGGTYSTLKVQPAELEDSGVYFCASSRGIQGARVRKNIQYFGAGTRLSVL.

The chain links TRBV19 to TRBJ1-5, with 9 bases matching TRBD1. This CDR3 comprises 15 residues. Germline V lookup: CDR1 LNHDA, CDR2 SQIVND (reference sequence). Trimming at V came to 6 bases and at J to 6 bases, leaving 9 bases not matched to a gene. In DNA, the CDR3 is TGTGCCAGTAGCGACTCCGGGACAGGGATTCAGCCCCAGCATTTT. Amino acid sequence: CASSDSGTGIQPQHF. Full variable domain (remainder filled in from reference TRBV19 and TRBJ1-5): DGGITQSPKYLFRKEGQNVTLSCEQNLNHDAMYWYRQDPGQGLRLIYYSQIVNDFQKGDIAEGYSVSREKKESFPLTVTSAQKNPTAFYLCASSDSGTGIQPQHFGDGTRLSIL.

This clone was observed once. The chain couples TRBV30 to TRBJ2-7, with TRBD2 as a possible D gene (5 bases). The CDR3 extends over 12 amino acids. Germline CDR1 is GTSNPN and CDR2 is SVGIG (reference sequence). Trimming removed 2 bases at V and 9 bases at J, with 14 bases between. CDR3 nucleotide sequence: TGTGCCTGGAGTCCACTCGGAAGCGGGCAGTACTTC. This encodes CAWSPLGSGQYF. The full variable domain, completed using reference TRBV30 and TRBJ2-7, is SQTIHQWPATLVQPVGSPLSLECTVEGTSNPNLYWYRQAAGRGLQLLFYSVGIGQISSEVPQNLSASRPQDRQFILSSKKLLLSDSGFYLCAWSPLGSGQYFGPGTRLTVT.

V is TRBV5-5 and J is TRBJ1-5; D remains unclear. The CDR3 spans 16 residues. CDR1 and CDR2 (germline): SGHKS, YYEKEE (reference sequence). V was pared by 2 bases and J by 1 base, with 13 bases between. This chain's CDR3 is CASSLRSGGSNQPQHF. CDR3 coding DNA: TGTGCCAGCAGCTTAAGGTCAGGAGGGAGCAATCAGCCCCAGCATTTT.

The chain recombines TRBV7-8 with TRBJ2-7; 8 positions agree with TRBD1. V shed 1 base, J shed 2 bases, and the junction held 1 base outside the gene matches. The CDR3 extends over 14 amino acids. The germline V gene has CDR1 SGHVS and CDR2 FQNEAQ. DNA for the CDR3: TGTGCCAGCAGCTTAGGGACAGGGACCTACGAGCAGTACTTC. It translates to CASSLGTGTYEQYF.

The chain combines TRBV6-5 with TRBJ2-1, with 10 bases aligning to TRBD1. The V segment lost 4 bases and the J segment 8 bases; nucleotides outside the gene matches: 11. CDR3 length: 16 residues. CDR1 is MNHEY and CDR2 is SVGAGI in the germline V gene. CDR3 residues: CASSWRPGQGFHEQFF. In DNA form, the CDR3 reads TGTGCCAGCAGTTGGCGGCCGGGACAGGGGTTCCATGAGCAGTTCTTC.

The chain uses TRBV19 and TRBJ1-1, with TRBD1 matching 8 bases. V shed 6 bases, J shed 2 bases, and the junction held 5 bases outside the gene matches. Germline V gene data show CDR1 as LNHDA and CDR2 as SQIVND (reference sequence). The CDR3 covers 14 residues. The CDR3 loop is CASRPTGANTEAFF. CDR3 sequence (DNA): TGTGCCAGTAGGCCGACAGGGGCAAACACTGAAGCTTTCTTT.

V gene TRBV7-2 combines with J gene TRBJ2-3, with D possibly matching TRBD2 (6 bases). The CDR3 consists of 14 residues. Germline CDR1 and CDR2: SGHTA and FQGNSA. The V gene lost 2 bases and the J gene lost 8 bases, with 14 bases spanning the gap. The CDR3 is CASSLQQLEGTQYF. In nucleotides, the CDR3 is TGTGCCAGCAGCTTACAGCAGCTGGAGGGTACGCAGTATTTT.

This clone was recorded only once. The V and J genes are TRBV2 and TRBJ2-7, with D perhaps matching TRBD2 (5 bases). V shed 5 bases and J shed 3 bases, with 11 bases lying between them. This CDR3 has 13 residues. Germline loops: CDR1 SNHLY, CDR2 FYNNEI. The CDR3 sequence: CASSFPGYYEQYF. The CDR3 nucleotides are TGTGCCAGCAGTTTCCCGGGATACTACGAGCAGTACTTC.

This chain links TRBV4-2 with TRBJ2-3, with TRBD2 matching 8 bases. CDR1 is LGHNA, CDR2 YNFKEQ, per germline. The CDR3 is 14 residues long. The V segment lost 3 bases and the J segment 4 bases; nucleotides outside the gene matches: 3. The chain's CDR3 is CASSQGLVSDTQYF. CDR3 DNA sequence: TGTGCCAGCAGCCAGGGACTAGTGTCAGATACGCAGTATTTT.

This clone is medium-sized by share. The chain has TRBV7-3 and TRBJ2-7; TRBD2 agrees at 8 bases. J was trimmed by 5 bases and V by 5 bases; bases with no gene match: 11. The CDR3 length is 15 residues. The germline gives CDR1 SGHTA, CDR2 FQGTGA. The CDR3 nucleotides are TGTGCCAGCAGCCTCTCCCAGCGGGAGAGAAACGAGCAGTACTTC. Translated: CASSLSQRERNEQYF. Drawing the rest from reference TRBV7-3 and TRBJ2-7, the complete variable domain is GAGVSQTPSNKVTEKGKYVELRCDPISGHTALYWYRQSLGQGPEFLIYFQGTGAADDSGLPNDRFFAVRPEGSVSTLKIQRTERGDSAVYLCASSLSQRERNEQYFGPGTRLTVT.

The rearrangement uses TRBV2 and TRBJ1-1; D not resolved. Germline V gene sequence: CDR1 SNHLY, CDR2 FYNNEI. Trimming shortened V by 6 bases and J by 0 bases, and 8 bases separated the two germline ends. The CDR3 extends over 13 amino acids. The CDR3, as DNA: TGTGCCAGCAGGGGGAGAATGAACACTGAAGCTTTCTTT. Encoded protein: CASRGRMNTEAFF.

The chain is built from TRBV6-1 and TRBJ2-7, with D perhaps matching TRBD1 (5 bases). The CDR3 runs 15 residues. The V gene lost 7 bases and the J gene lost 2 bases, with 18 bases spanning the gap. Germline CDR1 MNHNS, CDR2 SASEGT. CDR3 amino acids: CASKIDYRTPYEQYF. DNA of the CDR3: TGTGCCAGCAAGATAGATTACAGGACCCCCTACGAGCAGTACTTC.

The V and J genes are TRBV5-1 and TRBJ2-7; no clear D. Trimming cost V 6 bases and J 3 bases, with 16 bases left between them. CDR1 and CDR2 (germline): SGHRS, YFSETQ. This CDR3 is built from 14 residues. The CDR3 nucleotides are TGCGCCAGCAAATCGGCGGCGCAATTCTACGAGCAGTACTTC. Protein: CASKSAAQFYEQYF.

The genes are TRBV6-5 and TRBJ2-3; the D is unclear. Germline loops: CDR1 MNHEY, CDR2 SVGAGI. V was cut by 5 bases and J by 5 bases, with 5 bases left in between. This CDR3 spans 11 amino acids. As DNA, the CDR3 is TGTGCCAGCAGTACGGGAGATACGCAGTATTTT. This gives the protein CASSTGDTQYF.

The table lists this clone with a count of one. The genes are TRBV6-1 and TRBJ2-6; the match to TRBD1 covers 9 bases. The CDR3 spans 15 residues. The germline CDR1 and CDR2 sequences are MNHNS and SASEGT. The junction had 4 bases not matched to a gene; V was cut back by 6 bases and J by 4 bases. CDR3 region: CASRGQGPGANVLTF. In nucleotides, the CDR3 is TGTGCCAGCAGAGGACAGGGGCCCGGGGCCAACGTCCTGACTTTC.

The chain joins TRBV19 to TRBJ1-2; 11 positions match TRBD1. This CDR3 spans 16 amino acids. V gave up 4 bases and J gave up 4 bases; unmatched junction bases: 8. Germline values: CDR1 LNHDA, CDR2 SQIVND (reference sequence). The CDR3 loop reads CASSTRDRGSGYGYTF. CDR3 coding DNA: TGTGCCAGTAGTACCCGGGACAGGGGGTCGGGCTATGGCTACACCTTC.

V gene TRBV18 combines with J gene TRBJ1-3; no firm D call. CDR1 is KGHSH, CDR2 LQKENI, per germline. This CDR3 contains 14 residues. Trimming shortened V by 2 bases and J by 2 bases, and 7 bases separated the two germline ends. In nucleotides, the CDR3 is TGTGCCAGCTCACCATCCACTACTGGAAACACCATATATTTT. As protein: CASSPSTTGNTIYF.

The genes are TRBV7-2 and TRBJ1-1, with unresolved D. From germline, CDR1 is SGHTA and CDR2 FQGNSA. The CDR3 is made up of 15 amino acids. Trimming pared 7 bases from V and 4 bases from J, leaving 19 bases between. The CDR3 sequence is CASTKSLGSPTEAFF. The CDR3 DNA follows: TGTGCCAGCACCAAATCTTTGGGCAGCCCCACTGAAGCTTTCTTT.

V usage is TRBV2 and J usage is TRBJ2-1; 9 positions match TRBD2. This CDR3 region has 15 residues. With 4 bases clipped from V and 3 bases from J, the junction kept 4 bases outside the gene matches. Looked up from germline, CDR1 is SNHLY and CDR2 is FYNNEI. The CDR3 loop reads CASSVGTSIYNEQFF. Written as DNA, the CDR3 is TGTGCCAGCAGTGTTGGGACTAGCATCTACAATGAGCAGTTCTTC. Using reference TRBV2 and TRBJ2-1 for the parts outside the CDR3, the full variable domain is EPEVTQTPSHQVTQMGQEVILRCVPISNHLYFYWYRQILGQKVEFLVSFYNNEISEKSEIFDDQFSVERPDGSNFTLKIRSTKLEDSAMYFCASSVGTSIYNEQFFGPGTRLTVL.

V gene TRBV10-2 combines with J gene TRBJ2-2, with 13 bases that match TRBD2. The germline gives CDR1 WSHSY, CDR2 SAAADI. The CDR3 extends over 18 amino acids. The V gene end was trimmed by 6 bases and the J gene end by 4 bases; junction bases not matched to a gene: 11. CDR3 sequence (DNA): TGCGCCAGCAGAGATCCGGGACTAGCGGGAAGCGGCACCGGGGAGCTGTTTTTT. Translating gives CASRDPGLAGSGTGELFF.

This chain uses TRBV6-5 with TRBJ1-5; D gene unclear. V dropped 4 bases and J dropped 2 bases, with 15 bases sitting between them. CDR1 and CDR2 (germline): MNHEY, SVGAGI. This CDR3 comprises 16 residues. The CDR3 region is CASSWLGAMGNQPQHF. CDR3 bases: TGTGCCAGCAGTTGGCTCGGAGCAATGGGCAATCAGCCCCAGCATTTT.

There are a few counts of this clone. V gene TRBV5-1 combines with J gene TRBJ2-3, with 8 bases identical to TRBD2. The germline V gene encodes CDR1 SGHRS and CDR2 YFSETQ. The V gene end was trimmed by 3 bases and the J gene end by 5 bases; junction bases not matched to a gene: 8. This CDR3 has 15 residues. DNA of the CDR3: TGCGCCAGCAGCTCACTAACTAGCGGAGGAGATACGCAGTATTTT. Encoded protein: CASSSLTSGGDTQYF.

The rearrangement uses TRBV21-1 and TRBJ2-1; TRBD2, the D gene given by the table, was not confirmed from the DNA. TRBV21-1 counts as a pseudogene. This CDR3 is 14 amino acids long. The CDR3 DNA reads TGTGCCAGCAGCAGGGGGGGATCCTACAATGAGCAGTTCTTC. It translates to CASSRGGSYNEQFF.

This chain links TRBV28 with TRBJ1-2; 10 nucleotides line up with TRBD1. CDR1 is MDHEN, CDR2 SYDVKM, per germline. The CDR3 is 17 amino acids. With V trimmed by 3 bases and J by 3 bases, 10 bases remained unmatched. The CDR3 loop is CASSFTPGTGVDYGYTF. The CDR3 region has the DNA TGTGCCAGCAGTTTCACCCCCGGGACAGGGGTTGACTATGGCTACACCTTC.

V gene TRBV28 combines with J gene TRBJ2-3, with no clear D. The CDR3 is 12 amino acids. Trimming cost V 7 bases and J 5 bases, with 10 bases left between them. Germline V lookup: CDR1 MDHEN, CDR2 SYDVKM. CDR3 sequence: CASKPRQDTQYF. The CDR3 bases are TGTGCCAGCAAGCCCCGTCAAGATACGCAGTATTTT.